The clone carrying this T cell receptor (beta chain) was found once. Random hexamers were used to reverse transcribe about 0.5 to 1 ug of RNA. The TCR beta CDR3 was amplified by immunoSEQ multiplex PCR across 54 Vbeta, 13 Jbeta. Via MiXCR, TCRdb re-called the immunoSEQ multiplex PCR reads, giving one row per CDR3 protein. This table has fewer than 200,000 distinct CDR3 sequences, around 96% appearing once. Per germline, CDR1 LNHDA and CDR2 SQIVND (reference sequence). V lost 1 base, J lost 0 bases, and 13 bases lay in between. The CDR3 is made up of 18 amino acids. This record belongs to a study of CD8 T cells in Susac syndrome.

Material for sequencing was CD4+ T cells from PBMCs. The chain links TRBV19 to TRBJ2-6; D gene ambiguous. The sequence came from a human donor in good health. The chain's CDR3 is CASSIVGVYVSGANVLTF. The CDR3 DNA is TGTGCCAGTAGTATAGTCGGAGTATACGTCTCTGGGGCCAACGTCCTGACTTTC. Complete variable domain (other parts from reference TRBV19 and TRBJ2-6): DGGITQSPKYLFRKEGQNVTLSCEQNLNHDAMYWYRQDPGQGLRLIYYSQIVNDFQKGDIAEGYSVSREKKESFPLTVTSAQKNPTAFYLCASSIVGVYVSGANVLTFGAGSRLTVL.